The 26 T cell receptor beta chains below come from one sample, sequenced in a study of CD8+ T cells in alopecia areata. On the basis of CD4, CD8alpha, NKG2D, NKG2ACE and other markers, pooled cutaneous lymph node cells were sorted. As the sequencing template, cDNA was produced by extracting RNA and reverse transcribing it. Sequenced by immunoSEQ multiplex PCR; TCRdb stores in-frame clones only, minus some. Singletons are absent from the sample, which has about 270,000 clones. Sequencing used CD4+ T cells sorted from a lymph node. These receptors originate from a C3H/HeJ mouse with alopecia areata. This strain's MHC haplotype is H2-k.

Only a few counts were recorded for this clone. The gene names given are mouse names. The sequence runs out 4 residues before the end of the CDR3; the remainder is reconstructed from the germline J gene. The V and J genes are TRBV1 and TRBJ2-2; 7 nucleotides line up with TRBD2. V dropped 4 bases and J dropped 2; count of bases not matched to a gene: 1. Per the germline V gene, CDR1 is NSQYPW and CDR2 is LRSPGD (reference sequence). CDR3 size: 14 residues. The CDR3 reads CTCSGGGNTGQLYF. The sequenced part of the CDR3 DNA is TGCACCTGCAGTGGGGGGGGGAACACCGGG.

A note on this clone: Gene labels here are mouse ones. The CDR3 DNA, read in part, is TGTGCTAGACAGGGGACCTAT. This encodes CARQGTY. The CDR3 in its entirety is CARQGTYEQYF. The rearrangement uses TRBV29 and TRBJ2-7; 7 bases agree with TRBD1. The DNA ends 4 residues before the CDR3 does, and the rest of the CDR3 is filled in from the germline J gene. Germline V gene lookup returns CDR1 MSHET and CDR2 SYDVDS. The ends lost 9 bases at V and 2 bases at J; junction bases unmatched: 1. The CDR3 runs to 11 residues. The variable domain in full, with the rest retrieved from reference TRBV29 and TRBJ2-7, is DMKVTQMPRYLIKRMGENVLLECGQDMSHETMYWYRQDPGLGLQLIYISYDVDSNSEGDIPKGYRVSRKKREHFSLILDSAKTNQTSVYFCARQGTYEQYFGPGTRLTVL.

Remarks on this clone: The gene names given are mouse names. The observed sequence ends 4 residues before the CDR3 terminus, with the missing tail filled in from the germline J gene. Other DNA sequences from this sample encode an identical CDR3 as well. V is TRBV5 and J is TRBJ1-2; D is perhaps TRBD1 (5 bases). Trimming pared 0 bases from V and 0 bases from J, leaving 8 bases between. Germline values: CDR1 LGHNA, CDR2 YNLKQL (reference sequence). The CDR3 is 15 amino acids. CDR3 DNA (partial): TGTGCCAGCAGCCAAGATGGGGGTGCAAACTCC. Protein product: CASSQDGGANS. The entire CDR3 is CASSQDGGANSDYTF.

On this clone: Mouse germline and gene names are used. The read finishes 4 residues shy of the CDR3 end, and the germline J gene is used to complete it. The V gene is TRBV29, the J gene TRBJ2-5, with D tentatively TRBD1 (5 bases). This CDR3 spans 14 amino acids. V lost 7 bases and J lost 0, with 11 bases in between. Germline CDR1 reads MSHET; CDR2 reads SYDVDS. The part of the CDR3 DNA that was read is TGTGCTAGCAAGGCAGGGCCTAACCAAGAC. This gives the protein CASKAGPNQD. The CDR3 as a whole reads CASKAGPNQDTQYF. Full variable domain (outside the CDR3, taken from reference TRBV29 and TRBJ2-5): DMKVTQMPRYLIKRMGENVLLECGQDMSHETMYWYRQDPGLGLQLIYISYDVDSNSEGDIPKGYRVSRKKREHFSLILDSAKTNQTSVYFCASKAGPNQDTQYFGPGTRLLVL.

Concerning this clone: Mouse germline and gene names are used. The observed sequence ends 4 residues before the CDR3 terminus, with the missing tail filled in from the germline J gene. This chain uses TRBV14 with TRBJ2-3; 11 bases agree with TRBD2. CDR3 length: 15 residues. Trimming removed 5 bases from V and 0 bases from J; junction bases left unmatched: 2. From germline, CDR1 is SGHDT and CDR2 FRDEAV. CDR3 bases read: TGTGCCAGCAGCCGGGACTGGGGGAGTGCAGAA. Its translation is CASSRDWGSAE. The whole CDR3 is CASSRDWGSAETLYF. The full variable domain, with the rest looked up from reference TRBV14 and TRBJ2-3, is EAGVTQSPRYAVLQEGQAVSFWCDPISGHDTLYWYQQPRDQGPQLLVYFRDEAVIDNSQLPSDRFSAVRPKGTNSTLKIQSAKQGDTATYLCASSRDWGSAETLYFGSGTRLTVL.

With regard to this clone: Gene names and germline match the mouse. Other DNA sequences in this sample translate to the same CDR3. CDR3 DNA, as far as it was read: TGTGCCAGCGGGACAGGGGGGGGAAACTCC. Its protein product is CASGTGGGNS. In full, the CDR3 reads CASGTGGGNSDYTF. The genes are TRBV13-2 and TRBJ1-2, with 9 bases matching TRBD1. From the germline J gene comes the end of the CDR3, since the read stops 4 residues before it. This CDR3 has 14 residues. The germline gives CDR1 NNHNN, CDR2 SYGAGS (reference sequence). The junction had 3 bases not matched to a gene; V was cut back by 5 bases and J by 1 base.

As regards this clone: Gene names and germline refer to mouse. Coverage ceases 4 residues before the CDR3 finishes, and the germline J gene fills in the end. This chain uses TRBV19 with TRBJ1-1, with D perhaps TRBD1 (6 bases). Trimming removed 2 bases from V and 4 bases from J, with 12 bases in between. This CDR3 has 14 residues. Germline CDR1 FNHDT, CDR2 SITEND (reference sequence). The CDR3 DNA, read in part, is TGTGCCAGCAGTATGTCCAGGGGAGGCACA. This gives the protein CASSMSRGGT. The complete CDR3 sequence is CASSMSRGGTEVFF.

About this clone itself: Any gene name here is a mouse gene name. The read comes to an end 4 residues before the CDR3 does, leaving the germline J gene to fill in the end. This sequence joins TRBV17 and TRBJ2-3; TRBD2 aligns across 13 bases. J was trimmed by 3 bases and V by 3 bases; bases with no gene match: 6. CDR1 and CDR2 (germline): MNHDT, YYDKIL. This CDR3 has 17 residues. The CDR3 bases that were read are TGTGCTAGCAGTAGTCGGACTGGGGGGGCGCGAGCAGAA. It specifies CASSSRTGGARAE. The entire CDR3 protein is CASSSRTGGARAETLYF.

For this clone: Gene names are the mouse ones. The read is 4 residues too short to cover the CDR3 end, so that end is filled in from the germline J gene. The same CDR3 is also encoded by other DNA sequences in this sample. V gene TRBV13-3 combines with J gene TRBJ2-4, with D hard to call. Germline V gives CDR1 NNHDY, CDR2 SYVADS. CDR3 length: 13 residues. Trimming removed 2 bases from V and 0 bases from J, with 4 bases in between. CDR3 bases read: TGTGCCAGCAGTGAGACAAGTCAAAAC. Translating it yields CASSETSQN. The full CDR3 protein reads CASSETSQNTLYF.

On this clone: The listed genes are named as in mouse. CDR3 bases read: TGTGCCAGCAGTGATGGAAGGGAC. Amino acids: CASSDGRD. The CDR3, in full, reads CASSDGRDTQYF. The chain combines TRBV13-3 with TRBJ2-5; D not resolved. Read sequence stops 4 residues before the CDR3 end, and the germline J gene provides the missing end. This CDR3 is 12 amino acids long. The germline V gene encodes CDR1 NNHDY and CDR2 SYVADS.

A note on this clone: Mouse gene names apply. With the read ending 4 residues before the CDR3 end, the germline J gene is used to fill in that end. The chain uses TRBV5 and TRBJ2-2, with a weak D call TRBD1 (6 bases). The CDR3 extends over 17 amino acids. Germline-derived CDR1 and CDR2 are LGHNA and YNLKQL (reference sequence). V was pared by 2 bases and J by 0 bases, with 13 bases between. CDR3 sequence reads: CASSQLRTEANTGQLYF. The CDR3 bases that were read are TGTGCCAGCAGCCAACTTCGGACAGAGGCAAACACCGGG.

In this sample, this clone turned up a few times. Genes and germline come from the mouse. Sequencing ends 4 residues short of the CDR3 end; the germline J gene provides the rest. The chain uses TRBV1 and TRBJ2-5; 8 bases are shared with TRBD2. This CDR3 has 15 residues. CDR1 and CDR2 (germline): NSQYPW, LRSPGD (reference sequence). Trimming cost V 5 bases and J 3 bases; bases outside gene matches: 7. The CDR3 is CTCSPPGLEQDTQYF. Incomplete CDR3 DNA: TGCACCTGCAGTCCACCGGGACTGGAGCAAGAC.

This clone was observed a few times. Here the gene names and germline are mouse. The read ends 4 residues before the CDR3 terminus; that terminus is restored from the germline J gene. J is TRBJ2-1 and V is TRBV13-1; 11 positions agree with TRBD2. The germline gives CDR1 NSHNY, CDR2 SYGAGN. CDR3 length equals 15 residues. The trim removed 6 bases at V and 5 bases at J, leaving 7 bases unmatched. The CDR3 here is CASTRDWGLDAEQFF. The sequenced part of the CDR3 DNA is TGTGCCAGCACAAGGGACTGGGGGCTTGATGCT.

Concerning this clone itself: Here the gene names and germline are mouse. Sequencing ends 4 residues short of the CDR3 end; the germline J gene provides the rest. This same CDR3 is encoded by further DNA sequences in the sample. V usage is TRBV13-1 and J usage is TRBJ1-1; 8 nucleotides agree with TRBD1. This CDR3 spans 14 amino acids. Germline V CDR1 and CDR2: NSHNY, SYGAGN. V was pared by 2 bases and J by 3 bases, with 3 bases of the junction left unmatched. The CDR3 reads CASSDYRGDTEVFF. The covered CDR3 bases are TGTGCCAGCAGTGACTACAGGGGGGACACA.

In regard to this clone: Germline and genes: mouse. The read gets to within 4 residues of the CDR3 end, and the germline J gene fills in the rest. The chain couples TRBV13-1 to TRBJ1-1; a weak D match, TRBD1 (6 bases). In germline, CDR1 is NSHNY, CDR2 SYGAGN. The CDR3 is 15 residues long. V was shortened by 4 bases and J by 1 base, with 14 bases between the two germline ends. CDR3 protein: CASSLGQKQNTEVFF. The sequenced CDR3 bases are TGTGCCAGCAGTCTAGGACAGAAACAAAACACA.

Worth noting for this clone: Gene and germline names: mouse. The missing CDR3 end, 4 residues past where the read stops, is filled in from the germline J gene. This chain links TRBV13-3 with TRBJ2-3; D possibly corresponds to TRBD1 (6 bases). CDR3 length equals 16 residues. The germline V and J ends were trimmed by 0 bases and 0 bases, with 11 bases remaining between them. CDR1 is NNHDY, CDR2 SYVADS, per germline. The CDR3 region is CASSDGDTNSAETLYF. The CDR3 bases that were read are TGTGCCAGCAGTGATGGGGACACAAATAGTGCAGAA.

In this sample, this clone turned up a few times. Genes and germline are mouse. Read coverage stops 4 residues before the CDR3 terminus; the germline J gene supplies the remainder. V usage is TRBV31 and J usage is TRBJ2-4; 8 positions match TRBD2. Unmatched junction bases numbered 2, after V lost 0 bases and J lost 3 bases. From germline, CDR1 is GKSSPN and CDR2 SITVG. The CDR3 is made up of 14 amino acids. The CDR3 protein is CAWSLGGRQNTLYF. The CDR3 bases that were read are TGTGCCTGGAGTCTGGGGGGGCGCCAAAAC.

Turning to this clone: Gene names denote mouse genes. The read terminates 4 residues ahead of where the CDR3 ends, so the germline J gene completes it. The sample contains more than one DNA sequence encoding this CDR3. The J gene is TRBJ2-7, the V gene TRBV5; 9 nucleotides agree with TRBD2. The V gene's germline CDR1 is LGHNA and CDR2 YNLKQL (reference sequence). There are 14 residues in the CDR3. J lost 3 bases, V lost 4 bases, and 4 bases had no gene match. The sequenced CDR3 bases are TGTGCCAGCAGCCGTGGGGGGGCGCTCTAT. Residues: CASSRGGALY. The CDR3 as a whole reads CASSRGGALYEQYF.

This clone was counted between two and nine times. Genes and germline are mouse. The read halts 4 residues ahead of the CDR3 end, with the missing end drawn from the germline J gene. The chain carries TRBV17 and TRBJ2-7, with D tentatively TRBD1 (5 bases). Germline-derived CDR1 and CDR2 are MNHDT and YYDKIL. This CDR3 has 13 residues. The CDR3 protein is CASSSRVRYEQYF. CDR3 DNA (partial): TGTGCTAGCAGTAGCAGGGTTCGATAT.

As for this clone: Gene labels here are mouse ones. The CDR3 end lies 4 residues beyond the end of the read and is filled in from the germline J gene. The V and J genes are TRBV13-1 and TRBJ2-2; D might be TRBD1 (5 bases). V lost 3 bases, J lost 4 bases, and 10 bases lay in between. The CDR3 extends over 14 amino acids. Germline V lookup: CDR1 NSHNY, CDR2 SYGAGN. CDR3 in amino acids: CASSGPTGTGQLYF. The CDR3 DNA, read in part, is TGTGCCAGCAGTGGCCCCACAGGCACCGGG.

With regard to this clone: The genes and germline here are from mouse. The CDR3 extends 4 residues past the end of the read, so its final part is completed from the germline J gene. The chain uses TRBV31 and TRBJ2-7; the match to TRBD1 covers 7 bases. Germline CDR1 and CDR2: GKSSPN and SITVG. V lost 1 base and J lost 3; bases outside the gene matches: 3. CDR3 length: 13 amino acids. CDR3: CAWSPGQDYEQYF. CDR3 bases read: TGTGCCTGGAGTCCAGGACAGGACTAT.

This clone was observed a few times. Gene names and germline match the mouse. The sequenced fragment ends 4 residues before the CDR3 boundary, so the rest is inferred from the germline J gene. The chain is built from TRBV5 and TRBJ2-7; 13 nucleotides agree with TRBD2. The CDR3 totals 17 residues. Unmatched junction bases numbered 2, after V lost 0 bases and J lost 0 bases. In germline, CDR1 is LGHNA, CDR2 YNLKQL (reference sequence). The CDR3 sequence is CASSQDWDWGGSYEQYF. CDR3 DNA, as far as it was read: TGTGCCAGCAGCCAAGATTGGGACTGGGGGGGCTCCTAT.

A few counts support this clone. Genes and germline are mouse. Sequencing ends 4 residues short of the CDR3 end; the germline J gene provides the rest. The rearrangement links TRBV13-1 to TRBJ2-2, with TRBD2 matching over 7 bases. V was pared by 4 bases and J by 4 bases, with 4 bases of the junction left unmatched. The CDR3 is 14 amino acids. Germline V gives CDR1 NSHNY, CDR2 SYGAGN. This chain's CDR3 is CASSSGGGTGQLYF. The CDR3 bases that were read are TGTGCCAGCAGTTCTGGGGGAGGCACCGGG.

This clone has just a few counts. The genes and germline here are from mouse. The read finishes 4 residues shy of the CDR3 end, and the germline J gene is used to complete it. The J gene is TRBJ2-1, the V gene TRBV17, with 8 nucleotides matching TRBD2. Looked up from germline, CDR1 is MNHDT and CDR2 is YYDKIL. V lost 3 bases and J lost 2; bases outside the gene matches: 3. The CDR3 has 15 residues. CDR3 DNA, as far as it was read: TGTGCTAGCAGTAGGGGGGGGGCCGACTATGCT. Translation: CASSRGGADYA. In full, the CDR3 is CASSRGGADYAEQFF. Looking up the rest from reference TRBV17 and TRBJ2-1 gives the full variable domain: DTTVKQNPRYKLARVGKPVNLICSQTMNHDTMYWYQKKPNQAPKLLLFYYDKILNREADTFEKFQSSRPNNSFCSLYIGSAGLEYSAMYLCASSRGGADYAEQFFGPGTRLTVL.

This clone occurred a few times. Genes and germline come from the mouse. The read comes to an end 4 residues before the CDR3 does, leaving the germline J gene to fill in the end. Other nucleotide sequences from this sample produce the same CDR3. This chain joins TRBV1 and TRBJ2-3; the match to TRBD2 covers 9 bases. Germline CDR1 is NSQYPW and CDR2 is LRSPGD (reference sequence). V was pared by 3 bases and J by 1 base, with 2 bases of the junction left unmatched. The CDR3 extends over 15 amino acids. CDR3 protein: CTCSARTGGAETLYF. The CDR3 bases that were read are TGCACCTGCAGTGCCCGGACTGGGGGTGCAGAA.

This clone was picked up a small number of times. One junction end disagrees with the germline gene, perhaps due to a read error. Germline and genes: mouse. The read falls 4 residues short of the CDR3 end, and the missing part is taken from the germline J gene. J is TRBJ2-3 and V is TRBV5, with 12 bases aligning to TRBD1. The CDR3 spans 16 residues. Germline lookup yields CDR1 LGHNA and CDR2 YNLKQL (reference sequence). CDR3 bases read: TGTGCCAGCACCCAATCCGGGACAGGGGGCTCAGAA. This codes for CASTQSGTGGSE. The full CDR3 protein reads CASTQSGTGGSETLYF.